The 27 T cell receptor beta chains below come from one sample, sequenced in a study of T cell changes during pregnancy in multiple sclerosis. Assay used: immunoSEQ multiplex PCR; TCRdb lists only in-frame clones, some missing. The sample carries 69,000 or so clones, about nine tenths recorded once. Sequenced material: peripheral blood, taken in the third trimester of pregnancy. The origin of the receptors is a female donor with multiple sclerosis, enrolled in a pregnancy study.

The chain has TRBV5-1 and TRBJ2-3, with D uncertain. The ends were cut back, 2 bases at V and 1 base at J, with 8 bases in the middle. The CDR3 has 14 residues. CDR1 is SGHRS, CDR2 YFSETQ, per germline. CDR3 DNA: TGCGCCAGCAGCTTATTCCCAGGCACAGATACGCAGTATTTT. Translated: CASSLFPGTDTQYF. Full variable domain (remainder filled in from reference TRBV5-1 and TRBJ2-3): KAGVTQTPRYLIKTRGQQVTLSCSPISGHRSVSWYQQTPGQGLQFLFEYFSETQRNKGNFPGRFSGRQFSNSRSEMNVSTLELGDSALYLCASSLFPGTDTQYFGPGTRLTVL.

This clone showed up just once. V and J are TRBV27 and TRBJ2-5, with TRBD2 identical over 7 bases. The CDR3 runs 15 residues. V trimming: 0 bases; J trimming: 7 bases; junction bases outside the gene matches: 8. The germline gives CDR1 MNHEY, CDR2 SMNVEV (reference sequence). CDR3 protein: CASSLSWQRGGTQYF. CDR3 nucleotide sequence: TGTGCCAGCAGTTTATCGTGGCAGCGGGGTGGGACCCAGTACTTC.

The gene calls are TRBV7-2 and TRBJ1-2; D may be TRBD1 (6 bases). The CDR3 has 13 amino acids. The germline CDR1 and CDR2 sequences are SGHTA and FQGNSA. Trimming stripped 5 bases from V and 7 bases from J, with 14 bases between. The CDR3 sequence is CASSADRKSGYTF. CDR3 nucleotide sequence: TGTGCCAGCAGCGCCGACAGGAAAAGTGGCTACACCTTC.

The rearrangement uses TRBV29-1 and TRBJ1-2; tentatively, D is TRBD1 (5 bases). This CDR3 has 11 amino acids. V was cut by 3 bases and J by 8 bases, with 10 bases left in between. CDR1 and CDR2 (germline): SQVTM, ANQGSEA. The CDR3 reads CSVDREQGYTF. The CDR3 region has the DNA TGCAGCGTTGACAGGGAACAAGGCTACACCTTC.

The gene calls are TRBV5-4 and TRBJ2-7; 8 bases are a match to TRBD1. CDR1 and CDR2 (germline): SGHNT, YYREEE (reference sequence). J was trimmed by 1 base and V by 2 bases; bases with no gene match: 5. CDR3 length: 15 residues. The CDR3 sequence: CASSFPGQVSYEQYF. Written as DNA, the CDR3 is TGTGCCAGCAGCTTTCCGGGACAGGTTTCCTACGAGCAGTACTTC.

This clone was counted a few times. Additional DNA sequences in this sample encode the identical CDR3. The CDR3 loop is CASRVGGSYEQYF. The CDR3 bases are TGCGCCAGCCGGGTAGGAGGCTCCTACGAGCAGTACTTC. The V call is TRBV5-1, the J call TRBJ2-7, with D possibly being TRBD2 (5 bases). Germline values: CDR1 SGHRS, CDR2 YFSETQ. Between the trimmed V and J ends, which lost 7 bases and 0 bases, there was a span of 11 bases. This CDR3 comprises 13 residues.

The genes are TRBV14 and TRBJ1-1, with no clear D. CDR1 is SGHDN, CDR2 FVKESK, per germline. Trimming shortened V by 4 bases and J by 0 bases, and 12 bases separated the two germline ends. The CDR3 is 15 amino acids. As DNA, the CDR3 is TGTGCCAGCAGCCCAAGAGGGCACCTGAACACTGAAGCTTTCTTT. Amino acid sequence: CASSPRGHLNTEAFF.

The chain combines TRBV6-6 with TRBJ1-1; 9 bases line up with TRBD1. CDR3 length equals 12 residues. With V trimmed by 11 bases and J by 7 bases, 8 bases remained unmatched. The germline gives CDR1 MNHNY, CDR2 SVGAGI (reference sequence). CDR3 protein: CASDRGVGEAFF. The CDR3 bases are TGTGCCTCGGACAGGGGAGTGGGTGAAGCTTTCTTT.

This clone was found once. This rearrangement joins TRBV10-3 to TRBJ2-4; TRBD1 might be the D (6 bases). Germline V gene lookup returns CDR1 ENHRY and CDR2 SYGVKD. The CDR3 totals 14 residues. V was cut by 0 bases and J by 7 bases, with 10 bases left in between. CDR3 in DNA: TGTGCCATCAGTGAGTCGGGGACATCGAACATTCAGTACTTC. It translates to CAISESGTSNIQYF.

The chain uses TRBV6-1 and TRBJ1-1; TRBD1 matches at 7 bases. CDR3 length equals 13 residues. The germline gives CDR1 MNHNS, CDR2 SASEGT. Trimming at V came to 2 bases and at J to 12 bases, leaving 9 bases not matched to a gene. CDR3: CASSEYDRVVSFF. The CDR3 DNA sequence: TGTGCCAGCAGTGAATACGACAGGGTAGTGTCTTTCTTT.

This sequence joins TRBV4-3 and TRBJ1-2; TRBD1 matches 7 bases. Germline CDR1 reads LGHNA; CDR2 reads YSLEER. The CDR3 is 15 amino acids. The J segment lost 0 bases and the V segment lost 4 bases, leaving 5 bases of the junction unmatched. Here the CDR3 DNA reads TGCGCCAGCAGCCCAACAGGGGCCTCTAACTATGGCTACACCTTC. Translation gives CASSPTGASNYGYTF.

This chain connects TRBV28 to TRBJ1-2; tentative D call: TRBD1 (5 bases). The CDR3 loop spans 14 amino acids. V gave up 5 bases and J gave up 5 bases, with 15 bases separating them. From germline, CDR1 is MDHEN and CDR2 SYDVKM. The CDR3 sequence: CASSLSGRGYGYTF. CDR3 nucleotide sequence: TGTGCCAGCAGTCTTTCCGGGAGGGGTTATGGCTACACCTTC.

The J gene is TRBJ2-3, the V gene TRBV5-4; the D gene is possibly TRBD2 (7 bases). The CDR3 extends over 17 amino acids. The germline CDR1 and CDR2 sequences are SGHNT and YYREEE (reference sequence). The V end was cut by 0 bases, the J end by 2 bases, with 16 bases between. CDR3 loop: CASSLAGGPSLTDTQYF. For the CDR3, the DNA is TGTGCCAGCAGCTTGGCGGGGGGCCCCTCGCTCACAGATACGCAGTATTTT.

The chain joins TRBV5-1 to TRBJ1-1; 9 nucleotides align to TRBD1. CDR1 is SGHRS and CDR2 is YFSETQ in the germline V gene. V was clipped by 4 bases and J by 1 base; unmatched bases: 2. CDR3 length: 14 amino acids. The CDR3 DNA sequence: TGCGCCAGCAGCGGGGGACAGGGGAACACTGAAGCTTTCTTT. Amino acid sequence: CASSGGQGNTEAFF.

A single count supports this clone. The chain carries TRBV2 and TRBJ1-1, with D unclear. V lost 7 bases to trimming and J lost 2 bases, with 14 bases between them. Germline V gene sequence: CDR1 SNHLY, CDR2 FYNNEI. CDR3 length equals 14 residues. CDR3 bases: TGTGCCAGCAAGCTTTCGGGATATAACACTGAAGCTTTCTTT. This codes for CASKLSGYNTEAFF.

The V gene is TRBV5-1, the J gene TRBJ2-6; no firm D call. Between the trimmed V and J ends, which lost 7 bases and 0 bases, there was a span of 11 bases. The CDR3 is 15 residues long. Germline V gene data show CDR1 as SGHRS and CDR2 as YFSETQ. The CDR3 here is CASGRISSGANVLTF. The CDR3 DNA is TGCGCCAGCGGCAGAATATCCTCTGGGGCCAACGTCCTGACTTTC.

Details on this clone: Different DNA sequences within this sample yield the same CDR3. The chain employs TRBV4-1 and TRBJ2-7, with TRBD2 matching 9 bases. The germline CDR1 and CDR2 sequences are MGHRA and YSYEKL. The CDR3 extends over 17 amino acids. V shed 0 bases and J 1 base; nucleotides not matched to a gene: 7. The CDR3 coding sequence is TGCGCCAGCAGCCAAGATTGGGGGCTAGCGGGGTCCTACGAGCAGTACTTC. This encodes CASSQDWGLAGSYEQYF.

DNA for the CDR3: TGTGCCAGCAGTCTGCTCGGGTCCCGCCAAGGCTACACCTTC. Protein product: CASSLLGSRQGYTF. The chain joins TRBV2 to TRBJ1-2; D not certain. Germline CDR1 and CDR2: SNHLY and FYNNEI. The CDR3 length is 14 residues. V lost 5 bases and J lost 8, with 18 bases in between. Full variable domain (rest looked up from reference TRBV2 and TRBJ1-2): EPEVTQTPSHQVTQMGQEVILRCVPISNHLYFYWYRQILGQKVEFLVSFYNNEISEKSEIFDDQFSVERPDGSNFTLKIRSTKLEDSAMYFCASSLLGSRQGYTFGSGTRLTVV.

The gene calls are TRBV15 and TRBJ1-6, with 8 nucleotides matching TRBD1. There are 18 residues in the CDR3. Germline CDR1 LNHNV, CDR2 YYDKDF (reference sequence). J gave up 3 bases and V 1 base, and 8 bases lay outside the gene matches. The CDR3 nucleotides are TGTGCCACCAGCAGAGCAGACAGGGGCGAGAACTATAATTCACCCCTCCACTTT. Translation gives CATSRADRGENYNSPLHF.

As concerns this clone: Additional DNA sequences in this sample encode the identical CDR3. The CDR3 DNA sequence: TGTGCCAGCAGTGATAGTCCCAACACCGGGGAGCTGTTTTTT. Amino acids: CASSDSPNTGELFF. The chain combines TRBV2 with TRBJ2-2, with D uncertain. This CDR3 comprises 14 residues. Germline V gives CDR1 SNHLY, CDR2 FYNNEI. V was clipped by 3 bases and J by 2 bases, with 7 bases between them.

The chain links TRBV5-6 to TRBJ2-1; D perhaps matches TRBD1 (6 bases). Trimming took off 0 bases at V and 3 bases at J, with 16 bases between the two ends. The CDR3 sequence is 17 residues long. Per the germline V gene, CDR1 is SGHDT and CDR2 is YYEEEE. The CDR3 here is CASSLVGGPPYYNEQFF. In DNA, the CDR3 is TGTGCCAGCAGCTTGGTAGGGGGACCCCCCTACTACAATGAGCAGTTCTTC. The whole variable domain, filled in from reference TRBV5-6 and TRBJ2-1, reads DAGVTQSPTHLIKTRGQQVTLRCSPKSGHDTVSWYQQALGQGPQFIFQYYEEEERQRGNFPDRFSGHQFPNYSSELNVNALLLGDSALYLCASSLVGGPPYYNEQFFGPGTRLTVL.

The CDR3 region has the DNA TGTGCCAGCAGTTACGGTGACAGGGAGGCGGATGGCTACACCTTC. Its protein is CASSYGDREADGYTF. The chain is built from TRBV6-6 and TRBJ1-2; 7 bases line up with TRBD1. Trimming at V came to 2 bases and at J to 6 bases, leaving 9 bases not matched to a gene. The CDR3 is made up of 15 amino acids. Germline V CDR1 and CDR2: MNHNY, SVGAGI (reference sequence).

The CDR3 sequence: CAILGIVGSEQFF. CDR3 DNA: TGTGCCATCCTAGGGATAGTAGGGAGTGAGCAGTTCTTC. The chain recombines TRBV10-3 with TRBJ2-1; D might be TRBD2 (5 bases). Between the trimmed V and J ends, which lost 8 bases and 9 bases, there was a span of 17 bases. CDR1 is ENHRY and CDR2 is SYGVKD in the germline V gene. CDR3 length: 13 amino acids.

The chain recombines TRBV5-4 with TRBJ1-2; weak D call: TRBD1 (6 bases). V was clipped by 4 bases and J by 1 base, with 11 bases between them. In germline, CDR1 is SGHNT, CDR2 YYREEE (reference sequence). The CDR3 is 14 residues long. The CDR3 DNA sequence: TGTGCCAGCAGCCGGGACACCTTTAACTATGGCTACACCTTC. It codes for CASSRDTFNYGYTF.

The V gene is TRBV5-1, the J gene TRBJ2-2; TRBD2 is a possible D gene (5 bases). The germline gives CDR1 SGHRS, CDR2 YFSETQ. V lost 0 bases and J lost 8, with 8 bases in between. The CDR3 is made up of 13 amino acids. The CDR3 protein is CASSLDPGGELFF. CDR3 DNA: TGCGCCAGCAGCTTGGATCCGGGAGGGGAGCTGTTTTTT.

The chain links TRBV23-1 to TRBJ2-5, with TRBD1 matching 7 bases. TRBV23-1 falls under the ORF class, with uncertain function. CDR3 length: 14 amino acids. J lost 5 bases, V lost 3 bases, and 6 bases had no gene match. The CDR3 sequence is CASSQRGGRETQYF. DNA for the CDR3: TGCGCCAGCAGTCAGCGAGGGGGCCGGGAGACCCAGTACTTC.

The chain is built from TRBV13 and TRBJ1-5, with a weak D call TRBD1 (5 bases). The CDR3 length is 14 residues. The V end lost 5 bases, the J end lost 1 base, and 9 bases lay between the germline ends. Per germline, CDR1 PRHDT and CDR2 FYEKMQ (reference sequence). The chain's CDR3 is CASSPAGSNQPQHF. The CDR3 nucleotides are TGTGCCAGCAGCCCTGCAGGGAGCAATCAGCCCCAGCATTTT.